This section outlines one T cell receptor (beta chain) sequence together with its context. This clonotype was picked up a small number of times. There is no known antigen for this receptor. No clone much larger than this one lies a single base away; base qualities are absent. From cysteine to phenylalanine, the CDR3 is 13 amino acids long. Just the 39-base CDR3 DNA is kept, in frame starting at base 1. The germline V gene specifies MNHNS as CDR1 and SASEGT as CDR2. Deletion took 5 bases off V and 3 bases off J, with a span of 8 bases between the germline ends. Receptor amplification or capture employed PCR. At the Johns Hopkins FTIC core, DNA from the cultured CD4+ T cells underwent TCR sequencing with the Oncomine TCR Beta short-read assay. The QIAamp micro DNA kit was used to extract genomic DNA from the cultured CD4+ T cells. Oncomine TCR Beta libraries from cultured CD4+ T cells were pooled using unique dual indexes and sequenced on an Illumina iSeq 100. The authors processed their data as follows. Non-productive sequences were removed, and CDR3s that did not start with C, did not end with F or W, or were shorter than 7 amino acids were discarded. The MANAFEST web application identified antigen-specific clonotypes by comparing peptide-stimulated wells against reference wells and other culture wells. For a clone to be called positive, the clone needed an FDR below 0.05, an odds ratio above 5, and a productive frequency above 0.1% in at least two of three replicate wells. A clonotype counted as cross-reactive if it showed significant expansion both in the SARS-CoV-2 spike wells and in at least one common cold coronavirus spike condition. Levenshtein distances (stringdist) and unrooted phylogenetic trees (ape) in R version 3.6.1 were used to assess CDR3 homology. The public reads were reprocessed in TCRdb via fastp at Q25 and MiXCR, keeping in-frame beta chains. Identical CDR3 protein sequences are pooled into one entry, listed with their most common genes and DNA. The V and J calls here are based on TCRdb, not the publication. This sample holds roughly 15,000 distinct CDR3 sequences; about 50% were observed only once. Roughly 20% of the sample rests with the top ten.

The time point label on this specimen signifies: late sampling 161 to 241 days after vaccination in a few convalescent patients. The sample's treatment or condition label, decoded: approximately 11-day PBMC culture with coronavirus spike peptide pools or control peptides (ViraFEST assay). The ViraFEST assay, used in the study, expanded antigen-specific T cells with peptide pools and then identified the expanded clonotypes through TCR sequencing. The convalescent patients' positive SARS-CoV-2 PCR tests were from March to December 2020, which was before the Alpha, Beta and Delta variants emerged in the United States. PBMCs were cultured at under 2.5 million per well in IMDM supplemented with roughly 5% human AB serum and roughly 10 IU/ml IL-2, with approximately 11 ug/ml peptide pools added. On days 3 and 7, half of the culture medium was replaced with fresh IL-2-containing medium. After less than twelve days of culture, CD4+ T cells were isolated by negative selection with the EasySep CD4+ T cell isolation kit. Ficoll-Paque Plus gradient centrifugation was used to isolate PBMCs from whole blood, and the isolated PBMCs were then either used fresh or cryopreserved at -140C. Each culture condition was generally run in triplicate wells.

This sample is part of a study of vaccination and CD4 T cells after COVID-19 (dated by TCRdb to between 2021 and 2024). Notes on the research overall: Every convalescent patient had a positive nasal swab PCR test for SARS-CoV-2, with mild disease in several patients and severe disease in one. Two doses of either the Pfizer-BioNTech BNT162b2 vaccine (n=8) or the Moderna mRNA-1273 vaccine (n=2) were administered to participants. For stimulating the cultures, overlapping spike peptide pools were used, derived from SARS-CoV-2 as well as from the common cold coronaviruses HCoV-NL63, HCoV-OC43 and HCoV-229E. In the convalescent cohort there were six males and four females, among whom were two Hispanic individuals, seven Caucasians, two Asians and one multiracial person. Post-vaccine blood samples were taken a median of around 70 days after the second vaccine dose, with a range of 14 to 241 days. Three convalescent patients gave samples both early after vaccination (day 14) and late after vaccination (days 161 to 241). As controls, cultures received a CEFX viral epitope pool (the positive control), an HIV-1 Nef peptide pool (the negative control), or no peptide at all. In roughly nine COVID-19 convalescent patients and a few infection-naive healthy vaccine recipients, the spike-specific CD4+ TCR repertoire before mRNA vaccination was compared with the repertoire after mRNA vaccination. Post-COVID blood samples were collected from convalescent patients a median of approximately 100 days after diagnosis, with a range of about 30 to 180 days.

Here is what the overall study found, with its caveats: In convalescent patients, a median roughly 85% of post-vaccine SARS-CoV-2-reactive clones were detected only after vaccination, suggesting vaccine-specific priming. Of the vaccine-specific clones found in convalescent patients, nearly all (304 of 307) were mono-reactive for SARS-CoV-2 spike instead of being cross-reactive with common cold coronaviruses. Only a relatively small number of convalescent patients were included in the study, and early timepoints following natural infection were not analyzed. The median count of SARS-CoV-2-reactive clonotypes went up from approximately 22 after infection to a few dozen after vaccination, although the change was not significant.

The chain joins TRBV6-1 to TRBJ2-1, with the D gene not confidently named. The TCR originated in a human donor who had recovered from COVID-19. The sample here was CD4+ T cells from blood, cultured in vitro, taken about 7 months after SARS-CoV-2 vaccination. The CDR3 protein sequence reads: CASSPLNYNEQFF. Here is the DNA: TGTGCCAGCAGTCCCCTCAACTACAATGAGCAGTTCTTC.